The source of this T cell receptor (beta chain) is a study of blood T cell repertoires in COVID-19 (dated by TCRdb to the early 2020s). General notes on the study: Collaborator samples came from the United States, Italy and Spain and covered acute and convalescent phases of COVID-19. The prospective study material was composed of cDNA or gDNA derived from T cells, B-cell-depleted T cells, or PBMCs. Subjects who had been exposed to COVID-19, were actively infected with it, or had recovered from it provided the deeply sampled blood TCRbeta repertoires that made up the dataset. The repertoires were released in a freely available public database intended as a resource for research on the immune response to SARS-CoV-2. Samples came from the ongoing ImmuneRACE study (first 160 participants) plus 1,254 subjects from 6 global collaborators. The sample metadata nearly always contained a de-identified subject ID, COVID-19 status, age in years and sex. Where available, HLA class I and class II types were taken from metadata supplied by the sample provider and were not determined by assay-based typing.

Participants in the prospective study were enrolled through a virtual design, were aged about 18 to 90 years, and lived in some 24 United States geographic areas. In the prospective study, participants were assigned to cohorts based on the clinical history participants reported in a screening survey and a study questionnaire. For ImmuneRACE Cohort 3, a participant was defined as recovered based on two consecutive negative NP/OP PCR tests, clearance by a healthcare professional, or resolution of symptoms. Each participant in the prospective study had whole blood, serum and a nasopharyngeal or oropharyngeal swab collected by mobile phlebotomists. Participants in the prospective study had the option to provide additional blood draws and questionnaires over a roughly 2-month period. Before DNA extraction, prospective study blood samples were shipped either frozen or at room temperature. The paper's findings and limits, for the study overall: The quantity of clinical and demographic metadata differed by source and by participant and was supplied without curation.

In regard to this clone: The specificity of this receptor is unknown. No base quality values were provided; no much bigger clone lies one nucleotide off.

TCRbeta CDR3 regions were amplified from genomic DNA using the immunoSEQ Assay, a bias-controlled multiplex PCR. On the study's bioinformatics: The number of nucleated cells in each sample was estimated by amplification of reference gene primers within the assay. To quantify the absolute abundance of each unique TCRbeta CDR3 rearrangement, sequence reads were collapsed and filtered. Productive Simpson clonality was computed per sample as the square root of Simpson's diversity index over productive rearrangements. The table comes from immuneACCESS by way of TCRdb, which keeps in-frame sequences with V and J called. Part of the clones is missing from these tables; in studies checked, under half for an unresolved V gene and the rest for unknown reasons. V, J and clone size were drawn from that table, and D and trimming were deduced from the DNA. The sample table records some 510,000 clones; approximately 90% of these occur just once. The ten top clones hold approximately 2% of the sample.

The CDR3 spans 15 residues, from the cysteine through the phenylalanine. CDR3 DNA only is kept here, 45 bases in frame from base 1. Trimming leaves V shorter by 6 bases and J shorter by 3 bases, with the junction holding 10 bases beyond the gene matches. Per the germline V gene (reference sequence), LNHDA is the CDR1 and SQIVND is the CDR2. The clonotype comes from a woman aged 40 to 50 who had recovered from COVID-19. The rearranged chain carries TRBV19 and TRBJ2-7; 8 nucleotides in the junction match TRBD2. Sequencing used PBMCs or T cells enriched from blood (not recorded which). The nucleotide sequence reads as follows: TGTGCCAGTAGCATTGCACTAGCGGCCTACTACGAGCAGTACTTC. Its coded protein is CASSIALAAYYEQYF. The CDR3, completed at both ends by the reference TRBV19 and TRBJ2-7 genes, gives the full variable domain DGGITQSPKYLFRKEGQNVTLSCEQNLNHDAMYWYRQDPGQGLRLIYYSQIVNDFQKGDIAEGYSVSREKKESFPLTVTSAQKNPTAFYLCASSIALAAYYEQYFGPGTRLTVT.